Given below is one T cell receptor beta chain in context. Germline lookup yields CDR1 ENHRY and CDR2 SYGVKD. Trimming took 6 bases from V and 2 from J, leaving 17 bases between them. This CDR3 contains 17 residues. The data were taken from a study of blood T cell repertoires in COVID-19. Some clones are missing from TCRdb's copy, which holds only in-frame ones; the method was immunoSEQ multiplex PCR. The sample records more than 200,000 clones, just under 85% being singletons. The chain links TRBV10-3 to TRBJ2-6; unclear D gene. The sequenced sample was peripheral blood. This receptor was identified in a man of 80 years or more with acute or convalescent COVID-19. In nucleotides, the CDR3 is TGTGCCATCAGACGCGACATTACCTTCCCTGGGGCCAACGTCCTGACTTTC. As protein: CAIRRDITFPGANVLTF.